This T cell receptor beta chain emerged from a study of blood T cells in healthy people across ages. V lost 2 bases and J 2 bases, leaving 7 bases between the germline ends. Germline-derived CDR1 and CDR2 are SEHNR and FQNEAQ (reference sequence). CDR3 size: 13 residues. The authors ran a second PCR of about 7 to 11 cycles using a sample-barcoded 5' primer and a J-beta primer mix. TCRdb passed the 5' RACE reads through MiXCR, listing each CDR3 protein once. The repertoire consists of 1,800,000 or so distinct CDR3 sequences, with more than 35% occurring once and the leading ten covering roughly 24%. Specimen: blood. The source is a human donor in good health. The chain couples TRBV7-9 to TRBJ2-7; D uncertain. The CDR3 sequence is CASSLFTAYEQYF. CDR3 coding DNA: TGTGCCAGCAGCTTATTCACGGCCTACGAGCAGTACTTC.